This passage covers 4 T cell receptor beta chains from one sample sequenced in a study of CD8+CD57+ T cells in acquired aplastic anemia. The sequenced patients had an expansion of CD8+CD57+ cells seen by flow cytometry. Genomic DNA was employed as the template in profiling TCR beta VDJ and CDR3. TCRdb re-analysed the reads in MiXCR, keeping a single row per CDR3 protein. The sample holds more than 150,000 distinct CDR3 sequences; about 44% are singletons and the top ten take approximately 13%. Sequences were obtained from sorted CD4+, CD8+, or CD8+CD57+ T cells (not recorded which) from PBMCs. The receptors here all came from a human donor with aplastic anemia.

This clonotype has just a few counts. The V gene is TRBV7-9, the J gene TRBJ1-2; a weak D match, TRBD1 (5 bases). Germline lookup yields CDR1 SEHNR and CDR2 FQNEAQ (reference sequence). The CDR3 runs to 13 residues. The V end lost 6 bases, the J end lost 2 bases, and 10 bases lay between the germline ends. The CDR3, as DNA: TGTGCCAGCAGGCCTACAGGAAACTATGGCTACACCTTC. It yields the protein CASRPTGNYGYTF.

Note on this clonotype: A much bigger clone sits one base away, suggesting this may be a read error. The CDR3 ends on some other residue instead of the conserved phenylalanine or tryptophan, so this is likely a read error. This sequence joins TRBV5-1 and TRBJ1-1, with D perhaps TRBD1 (6 bases). The germline V and J ends were trimmed by 1 base and 7 bases, with 23 bases remaining between them. From germline, CDR1 is SGHRS and CDR2 YFSETQ. The CDR3 has 17 residues. This CDR3 is CASSLMDRITPNGEAFL. The CDR3 DNA reads TGCGCCAGCAGCTTGATGGACAGAATCACCCCAAACGGTGAAGCTTTCCTT.

In DNA, the CDR3 is TGTGCCATCCTTGAGGGATATGGCTACACCTTC. It specifies CAILEGYGYTF. The rearrangement uses TRBV10-3 and TRBJ1-2, with D unclear. This CDR3 spans 11 amino acids. The V end lost 8 bases, the J end lost 5 bases, and 9 bases lay between the germline ends. Germline lookup yields CDR1 ENHRY and CDR2 SYGVKD.

This clonotype was counted many times. V gene TRBV6-1 combines with J gene TRBJ1-1; 7 nucleotides match TRBD1. The junction had 6 bases not matched to a gene; V was cut back by 3 bases and J by 5 bases. Germline V gene sequence: CDR1 MNHNS, CDR2 SASEGT. This CDR3 has 14 residues. The CDR3 region has the DNA TGTGCCAGCAGTGACAGGGGGGTTGATACTGAAGCTTTCTTT. It translates to CASSDRGVDTEAFF.